These 32 T cell receptor beta chains share one sample of origin, sequenced in a study of blood T cells in healthy people across ages. With a J-beta primer mix and a sample-barcoded 5' primer, a second PCR ran 7 to 11 cycles. One entry per CDR3 protein, called by TCRdb with MiXCR from the 5' RACE reads. The data show about 1,800,000 distinct CDR3 sequences, 28% seen once. The material sequenced was blood. The receptor set was obtained from a woman in her twenties or thirties in good health.

This clonotype was counted a few times. The chain has TRBV10-3 and TRBJ1-6; unclear D gene. Germline V gives CDR1 ENHRY, CDR2 SYGVKD. The CDR3 length is 13 residues. Trimming cost V 7 bases and J 5 bases, with 9 bases left between them. In DNA, the CDR3 is TGTGCCATCACCCCAGACGATAATTCACCCCTCCACTTT. Residues: CAITPDDNSPLHF.

The chain couples TRBV30 to TRBJ2-5; a possible D gene is TRBD2 (6 bases). CDR1 is GTSNPN and CDR2 is SVGIG in the germline V gene (reference sequence). The length of the CDR3 is 15 residues. V was cut by 4 bases and J by 1 base, with 16 bases left in between. CDR3 loop: CAWTPGGQTQETQYF. CDR3 in DNA: TGTGCCTGGACTCCCGGAGGGCAGACCCAAGAGACCCAGTACTTC.

The V call is TRBV5-1, the J call TRBJ2-7; 7 bases map to TRBD1. This CDR3 is built from 14 residues. V shed 5 bases, J shed 5 bases, and the junction held 10 bases outside the gene matches. Germline-derived CDR1 and CDR2 are SGHRS and YFSETQ. CDR3 sequence: CASSPFTGDHEQYF. The CDR3 DNA sequence: TGCGCCAGCAGTCCGTTTACAGGGGACCACGAGCAGTACTTC.

The chain has TRBV11-2 and TRBJ1-2, with no clear D. The CDR3 consists of 15 residues. Germline CDR1 is SGHAT and CDR2 is FQNNGV. The V gene lost 4 bases and the J gene lost 2 bases, with 14 bases spanning the gap. The DNA for the CDR3 is TGTGCCAGCAGCTCAAACCAGCCCCTGAACTATGGCTACACCTTC. This translates into CASSSNQPLNYGYTF.

CDR3 bases: TGTGCCAGCAGCGTGACTAGCGGGGTGGTGGGAGATACGCAGTATTTT. It specifies CASSVTSGVVGDTQYF. The V and J genes are TRBV9 and TRBJ2-3; 11 bases are shared with TRBD2. The germline gives CDR1 SGDLS, CDR2 YYNGEE. CDR3 length: 16 residues. J gave up 5 bases and V 2 bases, and 7 bases lay outside the gene matches.

This clonotype was recorded a few times. The chain links TRBV5-1 to TRBJ2-3, with 8 positions matching TRBD2. The V segment lost 1 base and the J segment 2 bases; nucleotides outside the gene matches: 6. The CDR3 runs 16 residues. Germline values: CDR1 SGHRS, CDR2 YFSETQ. The CDR3, as DNA: TGCGCCAGCAGCTTGCGCCAGCGGGGGACCACAGATACGCAGTATTTT. This translates into CASSLRQRGTTDTQYF.

The genes are TRBV20-1 and TRBJ1-2; D perhaps matches TRBD1 (6 bases). This CDR3 spans 16 amino acids. The germline V gene encodes CDR1 DFQATT and CDR2 SNEGSKA (reference sequence). V was clipped by 4 bases and J by 6 bases, with 24 bases between them. The CDR3 nucleotides read TGCAGTGCTATTTCCCTCGGGGCAGGGGCCCTCAATGGCTACACCTTC. This sequence encodes CSAISLGAGALNGYTF.

The genes are TRBV7-2 and TRBJ2-1; TRBD2 agrees at 7 bases. V gave up 5 bases and J gave up 4 bases; unmatched junction bases: 11. The CDR3 is 16 residues long. Germline V gives CDR1 SGHTA, CDR2 FQGNSA. In DNA, the CDR3 is TGTGCCAGCAGCGAGCTAGGGAGCGGGGCTTACAATGAGCAGTTCTTC. Translation gives CASSELGSGAYNEQFF.

This clonotype appeared a few times. The chain uses TRBV6-1 and TRBJ2-3; tentatively, D is TRBD2 (5 bases). CDR3 length: 15 residues. The V and J ends lost 7 bases and 3 bases respectively, with 17 bases between them. Germline V CDR1 and CDR2: MNHNS, SASEGT. DNA of the CDR3: TGTGCCAGCAAATTCGAAGGACTTCGAACAGATACGCAGTATTTT. Translated: CASKFEGLRTDTQYF.

This clonotype occurred many times. This rearrangement joins TRBV3-1 to TRBJ2-3; D unclear. Germline CDR1 reads LGHDT; CDR2 reads YNNKEL (reference sequence). V lost 4 bases and J lost 5, with 10 bases in between. This CDR3 contains 13 residues. The CDR3 region has the DNA TGTGCCAGCAGCCGCCAAGGTGGAGATACGCAGTATTTT. Translated: CASSRQGGDTQYF.

J is TRBJ2-3 and V is TRBV12-3 or TRBV12-4; possibly TRBD1 for D (5 bases). V gave up 7 bases and J gave up 2 bases, with 16 bases separating them. The length of the CDR3 is 15 residues. The CDR3 is CASTLKVGHTDTQYF. The CDR3 bases are TGTGCCAGCACCCTCAAGGTGGGGCACACAGATACGCAGTATTTT.

The sample holds a few counts of this clonotype. The junction departs from germline at one end; a sequencing error may be responsible. The chain combines TRBV7-7 with TRBJ2-7, with D perhaps matching TRBD1 or TRBD2 (6 bases each). Germline CDR1 and CDR2: SSHAT and FNYEAQ (reference sequence). The CDR3 totals 15 residues. The chain's CDR3 is CTSSLNAGQHYEQYF. CDR3 DNA sequence: TGTACCAGCAGCTTAAATGCGGGACAACATTACGAGCAGTACTTC.

This clonotype was observed a handful of times. This sequence joins TRBV7-2 and TRBJ1-2, with TRBD1 identical over 10 bases. V trimming: 1 base; J trimming: 2 bases; junction bases outside the gene matches: 4. Germline lookup yields CDR1 SGHTA and CDR2 FQGNSA. This CDR3 comprises 16 residues. CDR3 nucleotide sequence: TGTGCCAGCAGCTTAGTCTCGACAGGGGGCAACTATGGCTACACCTTC. Its translation: CASSLVSTGGNYGYTF.

V usage is TRBV20-1 and J usage is TRBJ2-7, with D unclear. Trimming shortened V by 6 bases and J by 6 bases, and 12 bases separated the two germline ends. This CDR3 is 11 amino acids long. Germline CDR1 is DFQATT and CDR2 is SNEGSKA (reference sequence). The CDR3 DNA reads TGCAGTGCGGCCTTGGGCCCCGAGCAGTACTTC. It yields the protein CSAALGPEQYF.

This chain joins TRBV30 and TRBJ2-4; 10 bases line up with TRBD2. The length of the CDR3 is 13 residues. CDR1 GTSNPN and CDR2 SVGIG come from the germline V gene (reference sequence). Trimming cost V 8 bases and J 4 bases; bases outside gene matches: 5. CDR3 coding DNA: TGTGCCGCGGAGCGGGAGGGAAAAAACATTCAGTACTTC. Protein: CAAEREGKNIQYF.

This clonotype has ten or more counts. The genes are TRBV6-2 or TRBV6-3 and TRBJ2-1, with TRBD2 matching over 11 bases. V gave up 5 bases and J gave up 7 bases; unmatched junction bases: 10. Germline CDR1 and CDR2: MNHEY and SVGEGT. CDR3 length: 16 amino acids. This CDR3 reads CASSRRLAGRGNEQFF. In DNA form, the CDR3 reads TGTGCCAGCAGTCGGCGACTAGCGGGAAGAGGGAATGAGCAGTTCTTC.

This clonotype occurred many times. The V gene is TRBV12-3 or TRBV12-4, the J gene TRBJ2-5, with 9 bases that match TRBD2. J gave up 2 bases and V 6 bases, and 10 bases lay outside the gene matches. The CDR3 sequence is 16 residues long. This chain's CDR3 is CASSLYSGGEQETQYF. CDR3 coding DNA: TGTGCCAGCAGCCTTTATAGCGGGGGCGAGCAAGAGACCCAGTACTTC.

This clonotype was found a few times. The chain is built from TRBV5-6 and TRBJ2-1, with 14 bases matching TRBD2. The CDR3 runs to 18 residues. With 4 bases clipped from V and 7 bases from J, the junction kept 13 bases outside the gene matches. Germline assignment: CDR1 SGHDT and CDR2 YYEEEE. The chain's CDR3 is CASSTAYGGLAGVNEQFF. As DNA, the CDR3 is TGTGCCAGCAGCACCGCCTACGGGGGACTAGCGGGAGTTAATGAGCAGTTCTTC.

The sample holds a few counts of this clonotype. The rearrangement joins TRBV10-3 to TRBJ2-5, with TRBD2 as a possible D gene (5 bases). The CDR3 covers 13 residues. Trimming took 5 bases from V and 2 from J, leaving 9 bases between them. The germline CDR1 and CDR2 sequences are ENHRY and SYGVKD. CDR3 sequence (DNA): TGTGCCATCAGTAGGACTGATCAAGAGACCCAGTACTTC. As protein: CAISRTDQETQYF.

The chain carries TRBV20-1 and TRBJ2-3; TRBD2 aligns across 12 bases. The CDR3 has 14 residues. Germline assignment: CDR1 DFQATT and CDR2 SNEGSKA (reference sequence). V lost 5 bases, J lost 4 bases, and 4 bases stayed unmatched. The CDR3 bases are TGCAGTGCTTCTAGCGGGAGGGTAGCAGATACGCAGTATTTT. Translating gives CSASSGRVADTQYF.

The sample holds a few counts of this clonotype. The V and J genes are TRBV29-1 and TRBJ2-3, with D perhaps TRBD2 (6 bases). Looked up from germline, CDR1 is SQVTM and CDR2 is ANQGSEA. The CDR3 sequence is 15 residues long. V was cut by 3 bases and J by 2 bases, with 15 bases left in between. Written as DNA, the CDR3 is TGCAGCGTTGACATGGCGGGACCGCTCACAGATACGCAGTATTTT. Its translation is CSVDMAGPLTDTQYF.

The rearrangement uses TRBV5-1 and TRBJ2-6; a weak D match, TRBD1 (6 bases). V lost 0 bases and J 9 bases, leaving 10 bases between the germline ends. CDR3 length: 14 amino acids. CDR1 and CDR2 (germline): SGHRS, YFSETQ. CDR3 residues: CASSLVQGVNVLTF. CDR3 in DNA: TGCGCCAGCAGCTTGGTACAGGGCGTCAACGTCCTGACTTTC. The whole variable domain, remainder taken from reference TRBV5-1 and TRBJ2-6, is KAGVTQTPRYLIKTRGQQVTLSCSPISGHRSVSWYQQTPGQGLQFLFEYFSETQRNKGNFPGRFSGRQFSNSRSEMNVSTLELGDSALYLCASSLVQGVNVLTFGAGSRLTVL.

This clonotype was counted between two and nine times. The genes are TRBV3-1 and TRBJ2-4; D is uncertain. The tail of the sequence fits TRBJ2-7 better, so the J call may be wrong. This CDR3 is 12 amino acids long. From germline, CDR1 is LGHDT and CDR2 YNNKEL (reference sequence). The CDR3 DNA reads as TGTGCCAGCAGCCAAAACACATACGAGCAGTACTTC. Protein product: CASSQNTYEQYF.

This clonotype was observed a handful of times. The chain couples TRBV7-2 to TRBJ2-7, with TRBD1 matching over 9 bases. The CDR3 length is 19 residues. With V trimmed by 3 bases and J by 2 bases, 17 bases remained unmatched. Germline CDR1 reads SGHTA; CDR2 reads FQGNSA. The CDR3 nucleotides read TGTGCCAGCAGCTTTTTACGGACAGGGGCGTCACCCATAACCTACGAGCAGTACTTC. Amino acid sequence: CASSFLRTGASPITYEQYF.

In its sample, this clonotype was seen a few times. The V and J genes are TRBV7-9 and TRBJ1-1, with D possibly TRBD1 on 5 matching bases. Trimming removed 1 base at V and 10 bases at J, with 13 bases between. The germline V gene has CDR1 SEHNR and CDR2 FQNEAQ (reference sequence). CDR3 size: 13 residues. The CDR3 nucleotides read TGTGCCAGCAGCTTAGATGCGACAGAACGAGCTTTCTTT. This translates into CASSLDATERAFF.

This chain uses TRBV9 with TRBJ2-1, with D possibly matching TRBD2 (5 bases). V was shortened by 3 bases and J by 8 bases, with 15 bases between the two germline ends. The germline gives CDR1 SGDLS, CDR2 YYNGEE. The CDR3 runs to 14 residues. The CDR3 nucleotides are TGTGCCAGCAGCGCCGAGGGCTTAGCCGATGAGCAGTTCTTC. Residues: CASSAEGLADEQFF.

The chain uses TRBV6-6 and TRBJ2-7, with TRBD2 matching over 7 bases. Germline lookup yields CDR1 MNHNY and CDR2 SVGAGI (reference sequence). The trim removed 10 bases at V and 7 bases at J, leaving 13 bases unmatched. The CDR3 is 13 residues long. The CDR3 loop reads CATQREGPNEQYF. CDR3 in DNA: TGTGCCACCCAGCGGGAAGGGCCCAATGAGCAGTACTTC.

A few counts support this clonotype. The J gene is TRBJ2-7, the V gene TRBV20-1; 10 bases are shared with TRBD2. The CDR3 extends over 15 amino acids. Unmatched junction bases numbered 8, after V lost 3 bases and J lost 3 bases. Germline loops: CDR1 DFQATT, CDR2 SNEGSKA (reference sequence). The CDR3 protein is CSASSGPSGGYEQYF. CDR3 DNA: TGCAGTGCTAGTTCGGGGCCTAGCGGGGGCTACGAGCAGTACTTC.

This clonotype was counted once. A much larger clone differs by one base, so this may be a read error. This chain connects TRBV11-2 to TRBJ1-2, with D possibly being TRBD1 (6 bases). Germline V gene data show CDR1 as SGHAT and CDR2 as FQNNGV. The CDR3 spans 19 residues. CDR3 bases: TGTGCCGGCAGCGCCTCCGACTCCTGGGAGCCAGGGGACATCTATGGCTACACCTTC. This encodes CAGSASDSWEPGDIYGYTF.

The rearrangement joins TRBV2 to TRBJ2-6, with D tentatively TRBD2 (6 bases). The CDR3 runs to 16 residues. The germline V gene encodes CDR1 SNHLY and CDR2 FYNNEI. The V and J ends lost 1 base and 2 bases respectively, with 9 bases between them. CDR3: CASSEDGSPGANVLTF. CDR3 sequence (DNA): TGTGCCAGCAGTGAAGACGGGAGCCCTGGGGCCAACGTCCTGACTTTC.

This clonotype was detected a few times. V gene TRBV7-2 combines with J gene TRBJ2-1, with 8 bases aligning to TRBD2. CDR1 is SGHTA, CDR2 FQGNSA, per germline. The CDR3 runs to 15 residues. V trimming: 4 bases; J trimming: 8 bases; junction bases outside the gene matches: 10. CDR3: CASSSTYGGADEQFF. For the CDR3, the DNA is TGTGCCAGCAGCTCAACGTACGGGGGGGCCGATGAGCAGTTCTTC.

There are many counts of this clonotype. The chain couples TRBV4-3 to TRBJ2-3; perhaps TRBD2 as D (5 bases). Germline V gene sequence: CDR1 LGHNA, CDR2 YSLEER. This CDR3 region has 15 residues. Trimming removed 1 base from V and 4 bases from J, with 12 bases in between. The CDR3 spells CASSQAGARADTQYF. CDR3 bases: TGCGCCAGCAGCCAAGCCGGAGCGAGGGCAGATACGCAGTATTTT.